This T cell receptor (beta chain) was recorded in a study of T cell changes during pregnancy in multiple sclerosis. Trimming cost V 6 bases and J 6 bases; bases outside gene matches: 12. Germline V lookup: CDR1 SGHNT, CDR2 YENEEA. The CDR3 is 16 residues long. Some clones are missing from TCRdb's copy, which holds only in-frame ones; the method was immunoSEQ multiplex PCR. Of around 96,000 clones in the sample, just under 95% were seen once. The genes are TRBV11-3 and TRBJ2-2; 8 bases align to TRBD2. The TCR comes from a female donor with multiple sclerosis, enrolled in a pregnancy study. The input for sequencing was peripheral blood, taken in the first trimester of pregnancy. In DNA form, the CDR3 reads TGTGCCAGCAGTCCCCAAACGGGGGGGGGCCCCGGGGAGCTGTTTTTT. It yields the protein CASSPQTGGGPGELFF.